This TCR beta chain was observed in a study of cytomegalovirus exposure and HLA in healthy donors. PCR was performed using 60 Vbeta and 13 Jbeta primers. Repertoires were generated with immunoSEQ multiplex PCR, while TCRdb's copy carries only in-frame clones and drops some. This table has some 110,000 clones, around a tenth appearing once. This clone was seen a handful of times. J lost 4 bases, V lost 0 bases, and 2 bases had no gene match. The CDR3 extends over 16 amino acids. Germline-derived CDR1 and CDR2 are LGHNA and YSLEER. This receptor was obtained from a man in his forties in good health and CMV-seropositive. V and J are TRBV4-3 and TRBJ2-3; 12 bases map to TRBD2. Sample: PBMCs. In nucleotides, the CDR3 is TGCGCCAGCAGCCAAGAGACTAGCGGGAGTTCAGATACGCAGTATTTT. Encoded protein: CASSQETSGSSDTQYF.